The 4 T cell receptor beta chains below all came from one sample that was sequenced in a study of response to subunit inactivated influenza vaccine. TCRdb re-called the RT-PCR reads with MiXCR, one entry per CDR3 protein. The table records 500,000 to 550,000 distinct CDR3 sequences, around 25% of them present only once. This sample also appeared in a second study, on T cells expressing NK-cell markers. That study reports: The authors made TCR beta cDNA libraries by 5'RACE template switching. This switching added a universal primer site and UMIs.

The sample here was CD4+ T cells sorted from PBMCs, taken roughly 12 days after vaccination. All receptors come from a man aged 50-59 years who received an inactivated influenza vaccine.

The chain uses TRBV7-6 and TRBJ2-7; TRBD1 aligns across 12 bases. Germline V gene lookup returns CDR1 SGHVS and CDR2 FNYEAQ. The CDR3 totals 15 residues. V gave up 0 bases and J gave up 5 bases; unmatched junction bases: 2. CDR3 DNA: TGTGCCAGCAGCTTAGCGGGACAGGGGGCAAACGAGCAGTACTTC. Translation: CASSLAGQGANEQYF.

The chain joins TRBV6-2 or TRBV6-3 to TRBJ1-1; unclear D gene. The V end lost 6 bases, the J end lost 2 bases, and 13 bases lay between the germline ends. Germline V lookup: CDR1 MNHEY, CDR2 SVGEGT. The CDR3 has 14 residues. This CDR3 is CASSLNPSNTEAFF. The CDR3 coding sequence is TGTGCCAGCAGCCTGAACCCCTCTAACACTGAAGCTTTCTTT.

This clonotype was seen a handful of times. The J gene is TRBJ2-2, the V gene TRBV3-1, with 11 bases matching TRBD2. The CDR3 has 16 residues. From germline, CDR1 is LGHDT and CDR2 YNNKEL (reference sequence). Trimming at V came to 4 bases and at J to 3 bases, leaving 4 bases not matched to a gene. CDR3 residues: CASSLGTSGYTGELFF. In nucleotides, the CDR3 is TGTGCCAGCAGCCTAGGGACTAGCGGTTACACCGGGGAGCTGTTTTTT.

This clonotype was detected many times. This chain connects TRBV5-1 to TRBJ1-3, with TRBD1 matching 11 bases. Germline V lookup: CDR1 SGHRS, CDR2 YFSETQ. The CDR3 has 13 amino acids. Trimming at V came to 5 bases and at J to 10 bases, leaving 5 bases not matched to a gene. CDR3 residues: CASSRDRGLTIYF. The CDR3 DNA reads as TGCGCCAGCAGTCGGGACAGGGGGTTGACCATATATTTT.